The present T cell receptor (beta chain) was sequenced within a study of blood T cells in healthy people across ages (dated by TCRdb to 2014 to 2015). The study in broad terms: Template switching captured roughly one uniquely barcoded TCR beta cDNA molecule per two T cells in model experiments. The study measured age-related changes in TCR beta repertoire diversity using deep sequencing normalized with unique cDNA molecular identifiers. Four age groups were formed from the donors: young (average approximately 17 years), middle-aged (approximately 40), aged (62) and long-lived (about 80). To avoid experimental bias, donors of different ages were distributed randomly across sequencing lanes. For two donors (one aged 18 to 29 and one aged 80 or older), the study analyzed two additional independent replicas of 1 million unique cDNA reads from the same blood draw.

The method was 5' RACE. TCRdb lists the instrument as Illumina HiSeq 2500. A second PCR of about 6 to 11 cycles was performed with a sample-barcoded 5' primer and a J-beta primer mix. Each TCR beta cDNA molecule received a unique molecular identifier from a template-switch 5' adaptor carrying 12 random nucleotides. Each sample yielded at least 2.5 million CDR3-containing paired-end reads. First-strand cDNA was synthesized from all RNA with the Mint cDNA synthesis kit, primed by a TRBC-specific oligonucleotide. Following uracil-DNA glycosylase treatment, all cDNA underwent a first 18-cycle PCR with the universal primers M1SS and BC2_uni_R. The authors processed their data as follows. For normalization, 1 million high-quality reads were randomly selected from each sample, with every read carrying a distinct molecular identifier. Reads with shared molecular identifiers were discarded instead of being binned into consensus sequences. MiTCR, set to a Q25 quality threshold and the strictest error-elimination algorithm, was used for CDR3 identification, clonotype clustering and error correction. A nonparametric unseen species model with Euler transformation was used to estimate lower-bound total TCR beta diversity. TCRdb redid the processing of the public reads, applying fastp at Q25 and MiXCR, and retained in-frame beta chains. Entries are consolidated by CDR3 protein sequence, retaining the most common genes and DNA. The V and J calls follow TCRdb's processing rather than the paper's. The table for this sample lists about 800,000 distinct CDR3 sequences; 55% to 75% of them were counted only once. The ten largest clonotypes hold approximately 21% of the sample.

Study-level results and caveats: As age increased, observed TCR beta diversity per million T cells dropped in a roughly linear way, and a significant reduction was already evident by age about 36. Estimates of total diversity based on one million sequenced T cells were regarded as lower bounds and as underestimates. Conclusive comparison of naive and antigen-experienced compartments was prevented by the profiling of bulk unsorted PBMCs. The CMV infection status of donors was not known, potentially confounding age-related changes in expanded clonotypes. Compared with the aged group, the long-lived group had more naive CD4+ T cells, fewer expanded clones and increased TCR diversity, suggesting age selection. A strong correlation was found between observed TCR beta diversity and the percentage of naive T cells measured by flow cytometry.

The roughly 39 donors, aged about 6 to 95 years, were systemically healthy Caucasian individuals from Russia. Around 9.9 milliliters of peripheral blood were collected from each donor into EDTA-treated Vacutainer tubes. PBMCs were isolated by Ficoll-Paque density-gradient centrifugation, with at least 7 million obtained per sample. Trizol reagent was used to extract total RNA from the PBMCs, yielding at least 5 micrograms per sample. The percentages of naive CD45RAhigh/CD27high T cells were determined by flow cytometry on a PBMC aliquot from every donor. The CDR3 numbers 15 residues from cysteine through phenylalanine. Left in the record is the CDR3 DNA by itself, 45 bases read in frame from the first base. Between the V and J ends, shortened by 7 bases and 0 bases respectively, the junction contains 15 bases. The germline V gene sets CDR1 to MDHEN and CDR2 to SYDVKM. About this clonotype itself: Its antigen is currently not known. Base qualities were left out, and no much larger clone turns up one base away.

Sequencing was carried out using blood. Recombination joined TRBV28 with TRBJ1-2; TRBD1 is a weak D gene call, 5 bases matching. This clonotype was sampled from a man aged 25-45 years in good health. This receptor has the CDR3 CASTPLTEANYGYTF. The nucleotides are TGTGCCAGCACTCCTTTGACAGAAGCTAACTATGGCTACACCTTC.